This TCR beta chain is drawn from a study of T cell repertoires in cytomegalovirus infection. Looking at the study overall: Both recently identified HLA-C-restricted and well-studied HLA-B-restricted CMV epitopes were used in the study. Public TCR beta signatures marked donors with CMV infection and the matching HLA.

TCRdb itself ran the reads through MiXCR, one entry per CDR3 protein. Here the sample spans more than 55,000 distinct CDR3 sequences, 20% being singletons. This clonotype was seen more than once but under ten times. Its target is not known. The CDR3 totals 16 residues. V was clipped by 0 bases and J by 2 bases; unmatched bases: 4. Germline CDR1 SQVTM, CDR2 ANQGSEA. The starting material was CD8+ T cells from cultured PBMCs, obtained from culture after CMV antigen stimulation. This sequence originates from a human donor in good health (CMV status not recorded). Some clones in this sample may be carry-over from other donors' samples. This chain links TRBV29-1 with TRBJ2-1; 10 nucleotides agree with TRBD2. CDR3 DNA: TGCAGCGTTGAAGACCCCCTAGCGGGGGCCTACAATGAGCAGTTCTTC. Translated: CSVEDPLAGAYNEQFF.